What follows describes a single T cell receptor beta chain. The germline gives CDR1 SQVTM, CDR2 ANQGSEA. This CDR3 is 12 amino acids long. Deletions cut 7 bases from V and 2 bases from J, with 12 bases between. The method was immunoSEQ multiplex PCR; TCRdb's version includes in-frame clones alone and lacks a portion of them. Of around 140,000 clones in the sample, about nine tenths are singletons; the top ten hold 10%. This entry comes from a study of blood T cell repertoires in COVID-19. On the study more broadly: The United States, Italy and Spain were the sources of the acute and convalescent COVID-19 samples. Nucleic acid was either cDNA or gDNA, and it came from T cells, B-cell-depleted T cells, or PBMCs.

Sequencing input: peripheral blood. This TCR derives from a man aged 45-60 years with acute or convalescent COVID-19. The chain carries TRBV29-1 and TRBJ2-7, with unresolved D. CDR3 sequence reads: CSAGSETYEQYF. In DNA form, the CDR3 reads TGCAGCGCCGGCAGCGAGACCTACGAGCAGTACTTC.